This T cell receptor beta chain comes out of a study of Ad26.COV2.S vaccination and SARS-CoV-2 variants (dated by TCRdb to the early 2020s). Turning to the overall study: Donors in the vaccine arm were drawn from COV1001, a multicentre, randomized, double-blind, placebo-controlled phase I-IIa trial testing Ad26.COV2.S in healthy adults. TCRbeta repertoire sequencing was used to assess the specificity and breadth of SARS-CoV-2-reactive T cell receptors after Ad26.COV2.S vaccination. Ad26.COV2.S was administered intramuscularly at 5 x 10^10 or 1 x 10^11 viral particles, either as a single shot or as two shots given 56 days apart. Trial participants were randomized into five groups of five: low-dose or high-dose Ad26.COV2.S given once or twice, or placebo on both occasions. The TCR-sequenced set comprised about 32 samples: approximately 20 Ad26.COV2.S vaccine recipients, 5 placebo recipients and 8 SARS-CoV-2 convalescent individuals. Investigators did not know the trial group allocation while performing experiments and assessing outcomes. The paper as a whole reports these results and caveats: The authors noted that total T cell responses may have been underestimated by the TCR breadth and depth analyses. Substantial breadth of spike-specific CD8+ and CD4+ T cell responses was reported after vaccination. Higher spike-specific TCR breadth was observed in Ad26.COV2.S recipients than in placebo recipients (P = 0.0014). Non-spike TCR breadth was comparable between vaccine and placebo recipients, consistent with the vaccine containing only spike. The study lacked the statistical power to compare responses across vaccine doses or regimens.

From a lookup of the germline V gene, CDR1 and CDR2 are SQVTM and ANQGSEA. The CDR3 has 12 amino acids, counting the end cysteine and phenylalanine. Only CDR3 DNA is held: 36 bases, read in frame from base 1. A distance of 16 bases separates the germline ends of V and J, which lose 6 bases and 8 bases respectively. As for this clone: Its antigen is currently not known. No qualities accompany the bases; no much larger clone lies one base away.

The immunoSEQ Assay was used to sequence TCRbeta CDR3 regions. After extraction, genomic DNA underwent amplification by bias-controlled multiplex PCR, followed by high-throughput sequencing. Concerning the study's data processing: To quantify the absolute abundance of every unique TCRbeta CDR3 region, sequences were collapsed and filtered. Usable DNA was measured by amplifying reference genes present in all nucleated cells, and TCRbeta template counts were normalized to that usable DNA to estimate T cell fraction. Repertoire TCRs were annotated as SARS-CoV-2-specific by exact matching of V gene, CDR3 amino acid sequence and J gene to a known reactive TCR set. MIRA supplied the reference SARS-CoV-2 TCR set, which was filtered for enrichment in COVID-19-positive ImmuneCODE repertoires so that public or cross-reactive TCRs were removed. Using the MIRA antigens, annotated TCRs were further analysed by specific ORF or by position within an ORF. Breadth was defined as annotated unique rearrangements over total unique productive rearrangements; depth was the summed frequency of those rearrangements. Group comparisons of TCR breadth used two-sided Wilcoxon rank-sum tests. In its TCRdb copy, this immuneACCESS table keeps in-frame sequences only and misses some clones. Where compared with another copy, unresolved V genes explain less than half of these, and the others have no known cause. V and J calls and clone size are those listed in that table; D and trimming were worked out from the DNA. Here the sample has hundreds of thousands of clones; around 90% occur a single time. Around 1.4% of the sample comes from the top ten.

This specimen's treatment or condition label, interpreted: about 20 received Ad26.COV2.S at low or high dose, single or two shots; 5 received placebo; per-sample allocation not given. Repertoires of vaccine and placebo recipients were sequenced from samples collected on day 63 after the first injection. In Cohort 1b, around 25 adults aged 18-55 years were enrolled at a single site in Boston, USA, between 29 July and 7 August 2020. As a vaccine, Ad26.COV2.S was a replication-incompetent adenovirus type 26 vector that expressed a prefusion-stabilized SARS-CoV-2 spike protein derived from the original Wuhan strain.

The TCR comes from a person aged 18-60 years who received the Ad26.COV2.S COVID-19 vaccine or a placebo. The material was peripheral blood, obtained in a trial of Ad26.COV2.S vaccine versus placebo. The chain links TRBV29-1 with TRBJ1-1, with no confidently assigned D gene. The nucleotides read TGCAGCGTGGTCCCTCAGGCGCGGGAAGCTTTCTTT. This translates into CSVVPQAREAFF.